This TCR beta chain emerged from a study of blood T cell repertoires in COVID-19. Repertoires were generated with immunoSEQ multiplex PCR, while TCRdb's copy carries only in-frame clones and drops some. The sample carries about 130,000 clones, approximately 83% recorded once. Germline CDR1 reads ENHRY; CDR2 reads SYGVKD. The V gene lost 5 bases and the J gene lost 7 bases, with 14 bases spanning the gap. The CDR3 is 14 amino acids. This TCR was recovered from a woman older than 75 with acute or convalescent COVID-19. Sequencing was done on a sample of peripheral blood. V and J are TRBV10-3 and TRBJ1-4; D unclear. CDR3 coding DNA: TGTGCCATCAGTCCGGGCCACGGGATTGAAAAACTGTTTTTT. Amino acid sequence: CAISPGHGIEKLFF.